Given below is one TCR beta chain in context. Its antigen is currently unknown. The PCR employed 60 Vbeta primers together with 13 Jbeta primers. Repertoires were generated with immunoSEQ multiplex PCR, while TCRdb's copy carries only in-frame clones and drops some. The sample contains 150,000 to 250,000 clones, around three quarters of which appear only once. This CDR3 contains 15 residues. Germline V gene sequence: CDR1 LGHNA, CDR2 YSLEER. V was trimmed by 0 bases and J by 3 bases, leaving 11 bases between them. The data derive from a study of cytomegalovirus exposure and HLA in healthy donors. The study, taken as a whole, reports: CMV serostatus was the sole immune exposure data available. Presence/absence analysis assumed near-uniform sequencing depth across donors. Diagnosis of cytomegalovirus status made by the classifier reportedly showed high specificity and sensitivity. Common viral pathogens seemed, in a later analysis, to connect with several of the most significant clusters.

The sequencing input was PBMCs. The source of this sequence is a woman aged 30 to 39 in good health and CMV-seropositive. This sequence joins TRBV4-3 and TRBJ1-2; D remains ambiguous. CDR3 amino acids: CASSQDGSGYYGYTF. The CDR3 DNA follows: TGCGCCAGCAGCCAAGACGGGTCGGGGTACTATGGCTACACCTTC.